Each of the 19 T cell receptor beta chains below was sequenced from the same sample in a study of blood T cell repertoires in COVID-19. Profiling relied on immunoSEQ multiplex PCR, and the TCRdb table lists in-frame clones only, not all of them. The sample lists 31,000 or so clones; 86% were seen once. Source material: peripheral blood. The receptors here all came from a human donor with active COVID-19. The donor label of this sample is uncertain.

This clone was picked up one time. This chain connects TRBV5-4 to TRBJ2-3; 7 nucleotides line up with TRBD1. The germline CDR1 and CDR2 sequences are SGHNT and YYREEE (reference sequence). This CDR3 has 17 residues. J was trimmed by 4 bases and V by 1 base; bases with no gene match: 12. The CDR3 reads CASSLKARGQGADTQYF. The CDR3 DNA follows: TGTGCCAGCAGCTTGAAGGCAAGGGGGCAGGGCGCAGATACGCAGTATTTT.

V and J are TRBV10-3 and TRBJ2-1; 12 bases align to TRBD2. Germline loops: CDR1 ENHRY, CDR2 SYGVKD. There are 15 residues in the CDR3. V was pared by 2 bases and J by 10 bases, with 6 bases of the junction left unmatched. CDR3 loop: CAISERLAGEGEQFF. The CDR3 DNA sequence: TGTGCCATCAGTGAGAGACTAGCGGGAGAGGGAGAGCAGTTCTTC.

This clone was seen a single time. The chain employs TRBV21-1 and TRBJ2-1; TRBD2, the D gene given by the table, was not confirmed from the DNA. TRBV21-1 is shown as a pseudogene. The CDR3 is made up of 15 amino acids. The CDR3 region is CASSYMTVVYNEQFF. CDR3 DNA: TGTGCCAGCAGCTATATGACTGTAGTCTACAATGAGCAGTTCTTC.

In nucleotides, the CDR3 is TGCGCCAGCAGCCAAGAACGGGTGTTTAGCAATCAGCCCCAGCATTTT. This translates into CASSQERVFSNQPQHF. The chain carries TRBV4-3 and TRBJ1-5, with D hard to call. The CDR3 spans 16 residues. The V gene lost 0 bases and the J gene lost 0 bases, with 9 bases spanning the gap. Germline CDR1 reads LGHNA; CDR2 reads YSLEER.

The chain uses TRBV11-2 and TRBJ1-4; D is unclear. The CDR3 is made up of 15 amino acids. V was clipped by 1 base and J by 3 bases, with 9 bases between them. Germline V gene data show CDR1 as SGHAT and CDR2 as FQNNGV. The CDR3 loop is CASSLGQAPNEKLFF. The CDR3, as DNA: TGTGCCAGCAGCTTAGGGCAGGCCCCTAATGAAAAACTGTTTTTT.

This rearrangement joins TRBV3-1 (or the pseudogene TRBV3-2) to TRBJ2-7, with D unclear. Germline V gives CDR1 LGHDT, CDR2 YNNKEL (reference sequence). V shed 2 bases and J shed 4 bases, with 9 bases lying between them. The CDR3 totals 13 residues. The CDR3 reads CASSQSYSYEQYF. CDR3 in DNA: TGTGCCAGCAGCCAAAGCTACTCGTACGAGCAGTACTTC.

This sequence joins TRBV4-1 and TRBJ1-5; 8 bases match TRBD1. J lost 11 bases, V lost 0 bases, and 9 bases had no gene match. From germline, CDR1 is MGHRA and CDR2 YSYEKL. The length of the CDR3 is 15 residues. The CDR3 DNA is TGCGCCAGCAGCCAAGATACTGGACAGGGATCGGCCCAGCATTTT. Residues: CASSQDTGQGSAQHF.

CDR3: CASSSGAGDRDEQYF. CDR3 nucleotide sequence: TGTGCCAGCAGTTCGGGCGCAGGGGATCGCGACGAGCAGTACTTC. V and J are TRBV6-2 or TRBV6-3 and TRBJ2-7; the D gene is possibly TRBD1 (6 bases). Germline lookup yields CDR1 MNHEY and CDR2 SVGEGT. This CDR3 has 15 amino acids. Between the trimmed V and J ends, which lost 4 bases and 5 bases, there was a span of 18 bases.

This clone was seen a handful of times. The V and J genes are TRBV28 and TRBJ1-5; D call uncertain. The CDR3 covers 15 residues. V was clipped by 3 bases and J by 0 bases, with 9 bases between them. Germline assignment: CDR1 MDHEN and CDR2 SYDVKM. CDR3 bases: TGTGCCAGCAGTTTTCGCGGGCTTAGCAATCAGCCCCAGCATTTT. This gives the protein CASSFRGLSNQPQHF.

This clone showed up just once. This CDR3 is CASTESDRGYNEQFF. In nucleotides, the CDR3 is TGTGCCAGTACCGAGTCGGACAGGGGTTACAATGAGCAGTTCTTC. The chain is built from TRBV19 and TRBJ2-1; 9 bases are shared with TRBD1. The CDR3 is 15 amino acids. V shed 7 bases and J 4 bases; nucleotides not matched to a gene: 8. From germline, CDR1 is LNHDA and CDR2 SQIVND (reference sequence).

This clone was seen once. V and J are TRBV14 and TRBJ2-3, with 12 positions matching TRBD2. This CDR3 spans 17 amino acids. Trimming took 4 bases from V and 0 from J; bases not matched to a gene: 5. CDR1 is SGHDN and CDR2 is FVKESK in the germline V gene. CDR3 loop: CASSRLAGESSTDTQYF. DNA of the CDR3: TGTGCCAGCAGCCGACTAGCGGGGGAATCTAGCACAGATACGCAGTATTTT.

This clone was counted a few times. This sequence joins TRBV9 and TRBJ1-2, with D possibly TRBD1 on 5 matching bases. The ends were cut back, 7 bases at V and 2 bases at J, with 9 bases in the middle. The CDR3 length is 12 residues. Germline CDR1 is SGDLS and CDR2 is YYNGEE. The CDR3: CASGDFNYGYTF. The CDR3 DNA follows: TGTGCCAGCGGGGACTTCAACTATGGCTACACCTTC.

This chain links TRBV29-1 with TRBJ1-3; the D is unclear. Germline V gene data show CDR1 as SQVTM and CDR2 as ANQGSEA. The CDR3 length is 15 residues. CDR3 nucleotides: TGCAAGTTATTGGCCGGGAGTGGGTCTGGAAACACCATATATTTT. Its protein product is CKLLAGSGSGNTIYF.

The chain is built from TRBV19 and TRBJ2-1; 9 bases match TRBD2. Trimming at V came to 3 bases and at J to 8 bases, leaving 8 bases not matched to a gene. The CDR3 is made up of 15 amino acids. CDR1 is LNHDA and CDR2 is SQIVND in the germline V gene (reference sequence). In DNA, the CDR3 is TGTGCCAGTAGTATGGGACTAGCCGTTAGGGATGAGCAGTTCTTC. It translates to CASSMGLAVRDEQFF.

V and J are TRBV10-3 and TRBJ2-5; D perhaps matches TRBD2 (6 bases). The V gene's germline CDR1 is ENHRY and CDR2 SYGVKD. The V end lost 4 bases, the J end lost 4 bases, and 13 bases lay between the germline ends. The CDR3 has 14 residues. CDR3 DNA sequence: TGTGCCATCAGTGTCGTTCCTAGCGCAGAGACCCAGTACTTC. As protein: CAISVVPSAETQYF.

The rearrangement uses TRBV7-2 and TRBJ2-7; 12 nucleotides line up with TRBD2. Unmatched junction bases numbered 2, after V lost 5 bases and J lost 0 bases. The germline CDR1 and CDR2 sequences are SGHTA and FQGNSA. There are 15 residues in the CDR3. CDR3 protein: CASSPTSGSSYEQYF. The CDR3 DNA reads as TGTGCCAGCAGCCCGACTAGCGGGAGCTCCTACGAGCAGTACTTC.

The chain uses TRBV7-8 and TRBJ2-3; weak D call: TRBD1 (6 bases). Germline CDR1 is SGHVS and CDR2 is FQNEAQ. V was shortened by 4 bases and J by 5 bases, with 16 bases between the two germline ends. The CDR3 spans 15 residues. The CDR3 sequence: CASSSPGTLRDTQYF. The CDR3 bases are TGTGCCAGCAGCTCACCCGGGACACTCAGAGATACGCAGTATTTT.

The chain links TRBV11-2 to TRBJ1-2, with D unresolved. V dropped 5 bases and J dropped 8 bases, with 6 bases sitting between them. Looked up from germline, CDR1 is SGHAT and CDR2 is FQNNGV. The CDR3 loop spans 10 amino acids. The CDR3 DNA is TGTGCCAGCAGCGCTAACGGCTACACCTTC. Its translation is CASSANGYTF.

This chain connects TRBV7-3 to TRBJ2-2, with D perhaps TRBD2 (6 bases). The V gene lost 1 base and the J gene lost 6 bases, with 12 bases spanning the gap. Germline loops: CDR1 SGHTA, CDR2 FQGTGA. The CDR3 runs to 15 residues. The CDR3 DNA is TGTGCCAGCAGCTTAAACCCCCGGGACTCCGGGGAGCTGTTTTTT. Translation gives CASSLNPRDSGELFF.